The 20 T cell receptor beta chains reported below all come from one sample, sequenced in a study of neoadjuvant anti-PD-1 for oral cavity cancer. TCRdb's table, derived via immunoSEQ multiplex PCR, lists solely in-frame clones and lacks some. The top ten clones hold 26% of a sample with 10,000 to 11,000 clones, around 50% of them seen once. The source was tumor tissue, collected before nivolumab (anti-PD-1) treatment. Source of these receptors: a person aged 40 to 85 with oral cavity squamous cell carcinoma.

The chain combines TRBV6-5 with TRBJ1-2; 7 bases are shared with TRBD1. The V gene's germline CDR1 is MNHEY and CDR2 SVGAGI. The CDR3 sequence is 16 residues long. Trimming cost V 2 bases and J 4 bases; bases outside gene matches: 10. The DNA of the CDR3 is TGTGCCAGCAGTTACGACAGGGTGGGAGGGGCCTATGGCTACACCTTC. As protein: CASSYDRVGGAYGYTF.

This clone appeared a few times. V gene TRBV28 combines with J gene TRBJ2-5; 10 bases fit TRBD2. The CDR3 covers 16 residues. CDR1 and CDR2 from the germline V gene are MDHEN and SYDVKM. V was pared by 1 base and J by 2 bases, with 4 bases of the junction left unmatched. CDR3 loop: CASSLLSSGGQETQYF. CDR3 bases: TGTGCCAGCAGTTTATTGTCTAGCGGGGGACAAGAGACCCAGTACTTC. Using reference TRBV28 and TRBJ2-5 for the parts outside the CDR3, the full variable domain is DVKVTQSSRYLVKRTGEKVFLECVQDMDHENMFWYRQDPGLGLRLIYFSYDVKMKEKGDIPEGYSVSREKKERFSLILESASTNQTSMYLCASSLLSSGGQETQYFGPGTRLLVL.

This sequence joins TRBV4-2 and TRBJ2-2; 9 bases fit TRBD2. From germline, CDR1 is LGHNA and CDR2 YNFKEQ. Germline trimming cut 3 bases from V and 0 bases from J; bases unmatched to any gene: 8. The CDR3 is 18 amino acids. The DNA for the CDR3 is TGTGCCAGCAGCCACCAATTAGCGGGGGCCACGAACACCGGGGAGCTGTTTTTT. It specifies CASSHQLAGATNTGELFF.

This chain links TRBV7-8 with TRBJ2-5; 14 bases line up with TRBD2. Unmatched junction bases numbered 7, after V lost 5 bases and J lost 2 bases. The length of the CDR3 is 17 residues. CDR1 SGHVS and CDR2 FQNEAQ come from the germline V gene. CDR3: CASSTRTSGRKQETQYF. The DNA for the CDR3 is TGTGCCAGCAGCACTAGGACTAGCGGGAGGAAACAAGAGACCCAGTACTTC. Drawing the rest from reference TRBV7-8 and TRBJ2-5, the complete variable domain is GAGVSQSPRYKVAKRGQDVALRCDPISGHVSLFWYQQALGQGPEFLTYFQNEAQLDKSGLPSDRFFAERPEGSVSTLKIQRTQQEDSAVYLCASSTRTSGRKQETQYFGPGTRLLVL.

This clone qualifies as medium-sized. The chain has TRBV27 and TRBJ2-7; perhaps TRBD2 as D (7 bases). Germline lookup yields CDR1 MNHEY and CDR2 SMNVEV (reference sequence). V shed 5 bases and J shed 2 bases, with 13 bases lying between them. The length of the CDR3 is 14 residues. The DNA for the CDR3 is TGTGCCAGCAGTCGTTGGGGGGGCCCCTACGAGCAGTACTTC. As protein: CASSRWGGPYEQYF.

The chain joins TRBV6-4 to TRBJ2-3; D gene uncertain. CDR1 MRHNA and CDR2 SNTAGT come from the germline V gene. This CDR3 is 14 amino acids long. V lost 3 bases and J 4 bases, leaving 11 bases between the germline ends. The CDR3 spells CASSEGLDADTQYF. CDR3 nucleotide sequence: TGTGCCAGCAGTGAAGGGCTAGATGCAGATACGCAGTATTTT.

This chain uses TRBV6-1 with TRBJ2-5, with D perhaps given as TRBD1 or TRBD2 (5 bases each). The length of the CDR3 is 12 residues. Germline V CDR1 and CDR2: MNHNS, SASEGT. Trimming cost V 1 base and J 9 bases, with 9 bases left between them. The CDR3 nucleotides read TGTGCCAGCAGTGAAGGTGGGACGGCCCAGTACTTC. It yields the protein CASSEGGTAQYF.

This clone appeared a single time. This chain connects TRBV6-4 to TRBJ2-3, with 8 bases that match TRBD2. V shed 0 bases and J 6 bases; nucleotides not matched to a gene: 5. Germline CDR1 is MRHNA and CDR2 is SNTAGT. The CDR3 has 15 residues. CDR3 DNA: TGTGCCAGCAGTGACTCGGCTAGCGGGCGGGATACGCAGTATTTT. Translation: CASSDSASGRDTQYF.

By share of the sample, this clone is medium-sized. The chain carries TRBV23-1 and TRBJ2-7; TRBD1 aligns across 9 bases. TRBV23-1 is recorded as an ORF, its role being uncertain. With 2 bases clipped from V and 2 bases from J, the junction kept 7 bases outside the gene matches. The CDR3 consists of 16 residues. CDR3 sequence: CASSQPGTGRAYEQYF. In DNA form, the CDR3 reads TGCGCCAGCAGTCAACCAGGGACAGGGAGGGCCTACGAGCAGTACTTC.

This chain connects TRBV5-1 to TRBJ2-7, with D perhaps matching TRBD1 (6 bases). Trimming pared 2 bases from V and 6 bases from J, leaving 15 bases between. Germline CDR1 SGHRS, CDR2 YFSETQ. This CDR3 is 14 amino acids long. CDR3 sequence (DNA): TGCGCCAGCAGCTTTGCGCAGGGGTTTTCCGAGCAGTACTTC. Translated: CASSFAQGFSEQYF.

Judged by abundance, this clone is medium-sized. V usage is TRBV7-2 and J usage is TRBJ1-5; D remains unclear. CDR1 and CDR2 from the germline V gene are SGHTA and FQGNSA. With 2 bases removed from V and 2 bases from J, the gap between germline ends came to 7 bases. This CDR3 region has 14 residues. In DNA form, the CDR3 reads TGTGCCAGCAGCTTATCGGGAGGCAATCAGCCCCAGCATTTT. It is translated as CASSLSGGNQPQHF.

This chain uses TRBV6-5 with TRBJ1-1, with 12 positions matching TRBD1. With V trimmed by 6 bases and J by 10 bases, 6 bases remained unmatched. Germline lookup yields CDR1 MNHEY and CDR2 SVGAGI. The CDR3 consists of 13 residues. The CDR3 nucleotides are TGTGCCAGCAGCGAGGGACAGGGGGCAAGAGCTTTCTTT. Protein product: CASSEGQGARAFF.

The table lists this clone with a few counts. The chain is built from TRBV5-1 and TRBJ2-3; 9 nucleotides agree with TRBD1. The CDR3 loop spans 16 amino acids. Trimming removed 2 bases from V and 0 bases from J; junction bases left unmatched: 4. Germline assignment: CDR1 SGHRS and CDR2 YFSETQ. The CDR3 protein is CASSFTGGASTDTQYF. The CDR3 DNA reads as TGCGCCAGCAGCTTTACAGGGGGCGCGAGCACAGATACGCAGTATTTT. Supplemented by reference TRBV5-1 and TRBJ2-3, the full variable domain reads KAGVTQTPRYLIKTRGQQVTLSCSPISGHRSVSWYQQTPGQGLQFLFEYFSETQRNKGNFPGRFSGRQFSNSRSEMNVSTLELGDSALYLCASSFTGGASTDTQYFGPGTRLTVL.

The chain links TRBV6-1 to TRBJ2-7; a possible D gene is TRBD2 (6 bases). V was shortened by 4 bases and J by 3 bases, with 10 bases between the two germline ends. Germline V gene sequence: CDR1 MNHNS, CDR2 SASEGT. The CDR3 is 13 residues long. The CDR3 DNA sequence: TGTGCCAGCAGTGGGGGGGTTGGCTACGAGCAGTACTTC. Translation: CASSGGVGYEQYF.

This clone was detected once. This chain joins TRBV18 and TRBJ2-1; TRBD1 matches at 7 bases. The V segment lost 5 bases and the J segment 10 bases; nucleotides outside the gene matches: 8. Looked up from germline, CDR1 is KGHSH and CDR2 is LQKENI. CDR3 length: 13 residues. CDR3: CASSNRDRSEQFF. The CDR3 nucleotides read TGTGCCAGCTCAAACCGGGACAGAAGCGAGCAGTTCTTC.

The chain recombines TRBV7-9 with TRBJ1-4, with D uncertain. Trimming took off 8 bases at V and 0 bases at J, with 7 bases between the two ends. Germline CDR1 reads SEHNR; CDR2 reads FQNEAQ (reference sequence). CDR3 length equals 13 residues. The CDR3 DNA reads TGTGCCAGCCCGGACGCAACTAATGAAAAACTGTTTTTT. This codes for CASPDATNEKLFF.

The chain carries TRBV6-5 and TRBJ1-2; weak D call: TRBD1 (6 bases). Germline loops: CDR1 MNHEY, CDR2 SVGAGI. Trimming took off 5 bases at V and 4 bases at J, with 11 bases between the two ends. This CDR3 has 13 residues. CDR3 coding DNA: TGTGCCAGCAGTAACACAGGGACCTATGGCTACACCTTC. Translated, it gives CASSNTGTYGYTF.

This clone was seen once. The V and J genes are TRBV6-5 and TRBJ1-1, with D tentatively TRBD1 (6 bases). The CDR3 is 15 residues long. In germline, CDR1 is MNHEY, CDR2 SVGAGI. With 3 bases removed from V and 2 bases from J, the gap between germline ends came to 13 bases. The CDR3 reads CASSYLGTTNTEAFF. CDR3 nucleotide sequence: TGTGCCAGCAGTTATCTAGGGACAACAAACACTGAAGCTTTCTTT.

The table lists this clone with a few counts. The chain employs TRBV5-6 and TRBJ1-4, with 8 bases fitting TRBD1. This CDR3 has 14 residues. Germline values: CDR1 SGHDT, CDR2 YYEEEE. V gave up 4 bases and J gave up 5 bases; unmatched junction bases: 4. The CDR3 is CASSRRTGNEKLFF. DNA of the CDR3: TGTGCCAGCAGCCGCCGGACAGGGAATGAAAAACTGTTTTTT.

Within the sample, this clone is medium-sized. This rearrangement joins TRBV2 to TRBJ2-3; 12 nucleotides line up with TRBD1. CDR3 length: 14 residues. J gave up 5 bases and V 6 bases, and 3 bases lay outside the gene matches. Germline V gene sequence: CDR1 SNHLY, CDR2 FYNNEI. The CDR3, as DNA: TGTGCCAGCAGGGGACAGGGGGCGGTAGATACGCAGTATTTT. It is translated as CASRGQGAVDTQYF.